These 22 T cell receptor beta chains came from one sample sequenced in a study of blood T cell repertoires in COVID-19. Profiled with immunoSEQ multiplex PCR; TCRdb holds only in-frame clones, not every one. The sample yields approximately 170,000 clones, 85% to 90% seen once. Material: peripheral blood. The receptors originated from a woman older than 75 with COVID-19, enrolled during active disease.

This clone was counted once. V and J are TRBV5-1 and TRBJ2-3; D may be TRBD1 (5 bases). Germline V lookup: CDR1 SGHRS, CDR2 YFSETQ. V gave up 6 bases and J gave up 0 bases, with 8 bases separating them. This CDR3 has 13 amino acids. The chain's CDR3 is CASMTASTDTQYF. The CDR3 DNA reads TGCGCCAGCATGACAGCTAGCACAGATACGCAGTATTTT.

In its sample, this clone was seen a few times. The chain is built from TRBV5-1 and TRBJ1-1; 8 bases fit TRBD1. This CDR3 is 13 amino acids long. The V gene end was trimmed by 4 bases and the J gene end by 7 bases; junction bases not matched to a gene: 6. Per germline, CDR1 SGHRS and CDR2 YFSETQ. CDR3 sequence: CASSPGGTGEAFF. CDR3 DNA sequence: TGCGCCAGCAGCCCCGGAGGGACAGGTGAAGCTTTCTTT.

The rearrangement joins TRBV28 to TRBJ2-5, with TRBD1 matching over 10 bases. The germline gives CDR1 MDHEN, CDR2 SYDVKM. V shed 3 bases and J 10 bases; nucleotides not matched to a gene: 8. The CDR3 runs to 14 residues. This CDR3 is CASSFSDRGQGQYF. The CDR3 DNA sequence: TGTGCCAGCAGTTTTTCCGACAGGGGGCAGGGCCAGTACTTC.

Here the CDR3 reads CASSPPDFYGYTF. CDR3 sequence (DNA): TGTGCCAGTAGTCCCCCGGACTTCTATGGCTACACCTTC. This chain links TRBV19 with TRBJ1-2; D not certain. CDR1 and CDR2 (germline): LNHDA, SQIVND (reference sequence). This CDR3 has 13 amino acids. Trimming left V 5 bases short and J 4 bases short, with 11 bases between.

The V call is TRBV5-4, the J call TRBJ1-2; weak D call: TRBD1 (5 bases). Looked up from germline, CDR1 is SGHNT and CDR2 is YYREEE (reference sequence). The V end was cut by 4 bases, the J end by 2 bases, with 12 bases between. This CDR3 is built from 14 residues. The CDR3 bases are TGTGCCAGCAGCGGCGGGGCCCAGAACTATGGCTACACCTTC. Translating gives CASSGGAQNYGYTF. The complete variable domain, with remaining parts taken from reference TRBV5-4 and TRBJ1-2, reads ETGVTQSPTHLIKTRGQQVTLRCSSQSGHNTVSWYQQALGQGPQFIFQYYREEENGRGNFPPRFSGLQFPNYSSELNVNALELDDSALYLCASSGGAQNYGYTFGSGTRLTVV.

This chain links TRBV12-3 or TRBV12-4 with TRBJ2-2; no definite D call. The CDR3 totals 12 residues. Trimming pared 6 bases from V and 7 bases from J, leaving 9 bases between. Here the CDR3 reads CASRLVIGELFF. CDR3 DNA: TGTGCCAGCAGACTGGTCATCGGGGAGCTGTTTTTT.

This chain connects TRBV7-6 to TRBJ1-3; 7 bases fit TRBD1. The CDR3 contains 16 residues. Per the germline V gene, CDR1 is SGHVS and CDR2 is FNYEAQ. V gave up 0 bases and J gave up 4 bases; unmatched junction bases: 6. The CDR3 protein is CASSLALRGHGNTIYF. Here the CDR3 DNA reads TGTGCCAGCAGCTTAGCGCTAAGGGGGCACGGAAACACCATATATTTT.

The chain combines TRBV28 with TRBJ2-3, with TRBD1 as a possible D gene (6 bases). Germline CDR1 MDHEN, CDR2 SYDVKM. The CDR3 has 15 residues. V lost 5 bases, J lost 5 bases, and 17 bases lay in between. This chain's CDR3 is CASSTPQGSGDTQYF. DNA of the CDR3: TGTGCCAGCAGTACGCCCCAGGGGTCTGGAGATACGCAGTATTTT.

The chain combines TRBV9 with TRBJ2-5; a weak D match, TRBD2 (6 bases). CDR3 length: 14 residues. Trimming left V 0 bases short and J 2 bases short, with 8 bases between. Germline V CDR1 and CDR2: SGDLS, YYNGEE. The CDR3, as DNA: TGTGCCAGCAGCGTAGGTGGAGGGCAAGAGACCCAGTACTTC. Its protein is CASSVGGGQETQYF.

The rearrangement joins TRBV7-2 to TRBJ2-1, with D maybe TRBD1 (6 bases). Germline V gives CDR1 SGHTA, CDR2 FQGNSA. This CDR3 is built from 15 residues. The ends were cut back, 5 bases at V and 4 bases at J, with 15 bases in the middle. CDR3 in DNA: TGTGCCAGCAGCGAACAGGGCGTCTCGTACAATGAGCAGTTCTTC. This codes for CASSEQGVSYNEQFF.

This clone occurred once. The DNA for the CDR3 is TGCGCCAGCAGCTCCATGACAGGGAGAGAGACCCAGTACTTC. This gives the protein CASSSMTGRETQYF. This chain joins TRBV5-1 and TRBJ2-5; 7 bases align to TRBD1. Trimming took 3 bases from V and 4 from J; bases not matched to a gene: 6. Germline V gene data show CDR1 as SGHRS and CDR2 as YFSETQ. The CDR3 has 14 amino acids.

The chain is built from TRBV19 and TRBJ1-6; D might be TRBD1 (5 bases). Trimming removed 5 bases at V and 7 bases at J, with 21 bases between. The CDR3 has 17 amino acids. Per the germline V gene, CDR1 is LNHDA and CDR2 is SQIVND (reference sequence). CDR3 amino acids: CASSLLNTGGWNSPLHF. CDR3 nucleotides: TGTGCCAGTAGTTTATTGAATACAGGCGGATGGAATTCACCCCTCCACTTT.

The DNA of the CDR3 is TGTGCCAGCAGTTTAATAGGGGGCCAAGGCTATGGCTACACCTTC. Encoded protein: CASSLIGGQGYGYTF. This chain joins TRBV28 and TRBJ1-2, with 7 nucleotides matching TRBD1. The CDR3 sequence is 15 residues long. Germline CDR1 MDHEN, CDR2 SYDVKM. After removal of 2 bases from V and 4 bases from J, the junction contained 7 bases not matched to a gene.

This rearrangement joins TRBV28 to TRBJ2-3; D call uncertain. The CDR3 spans 13 residues. Germline values: CDR1 MDHEN, CDR2 SYDVKM. Trimming pared 7 bases from V and 1 base from J, leaving 9 bases between. CDR3 residues: CASISHGTDTQYF. CDR3 nucleotides: TGTGCCAGCATAAGCCATGGCACAGATACGCAGTATTTT.

This sequence joins TRBV19 and TRBJ1-5; D gene ambiguous. The CDR3 has 13 residues. Germline assignment: CDR1 LNHDA and CDR2 SQIVND (reference sequence). V lost 4 bases, J lost 4 bases, and 8 bases lay in between. CDR3 sequence reads: CASSTPGNQPQHF. The DNA of the CDR3 is TGTGCCAGTAGTACCCCCGGGAATCAGCCCCAGCATTTT. The whole variable domain, remainder taken from reference TRBV19 and TRBJ1-5, is DGGITQSPKYLFRKEGQNVTLSCEQNLNHDAMYWYRQDPGQGLRLIYYSQIVNDFQKGDIAEGYSVSREKKESFPLTVTSAQKNPTAFYLCASSTPGNQPQHFGDGTRLSIL.

This clone was detected once. The chain combines TRBV19 with TRBJ1-4; 7 bases map to TRBD1. The CDR3 is 17 amino acids. Trimming at V came to 6 bases and at J to 4 bases, leaving 14 bases not matched to a gene. Germline CDR1 reads LNHDA; CDR2 reads SQIVND (reference sequence). CDR3 residues: CASSPVRGQRDNEKLFF. CDR3 coding DNA: TGTGCCAGTAGCCCTGTGAGGGGGCAGCGAGATAATGAAAAACTGTTTTTT.

The chain has TRBV19 and TRBJ1-3; 7 bases fit TRBD1. This CDR3 contains 15 residues. With V trimmed by 6 bases and J by 4 bases, 9 bases remained unmatched. Germline V gives CDR1 LNHDA, CDR2 SQIVND (reference sequence). In DNA, the CDR3 is TGTGCCAGTAGCCGAGGACAGGTTGGGGGAAACACCATATATTTT. It encodes CASSRGQVGGNTIYF.

Only one count was recorded for this clone. The DNA for the CDR3 is TGTGCCAGTAGTATCAGGGGCTCGAACACCGGGGAGCTGTTTTTT. This gives the protein CASSIRGSNTGELFF. The chain has TRBV19 and TRBJ2-2; possibly TRBD1 for D (6 bases). Germline V gene lookup returns CDR1 LNHDA and CDR2 SQIVND (reference sequence). Trimming removed 3 bases from V and 0 bases from J, with 8 bases in between. This CDR3 is built from 15 residues.

This chain links TRBV6-5 with TRBJ1-5, with 9 bases identical to TRBD1. Germline V gene data show CDR1 as MNHEY and CDR2 as SVGAGI. V shed 6 bases, J shed 7 bases, and the junction held 7 bases outside the gene matches. CDR3 length: 14 residues. The CDR3 DNA sequence: TGTGCCAGCAGAGGGACAGGGAAAGGGCAGCCCCAGCATTTT. This encodes CASRGTGKGQPQHF.

The chain employs TRBV7-3 and TRBJ1-1; D is uncertain. V was clipped by 2 bases and J by 7 bases, with 11 bases between them. CDR1 is SGHTA and CDR2 is FQGTGA in the germline V gene. This CDR3 comprises 13 residues. The CDR3 is CASSLERGHEAFF. The CDR3 region has the DNA TGTGCCAGCAGCTTAGAAAGAGGCCATGAAGCTTTCTTT.

Only one count was recorded for this clone. The chain links TRBV11-2 to TRBJ1-5, with D tentatively TRBD1 (5 bases). The CDR3 is made up of 17 amino acids. The germline CDR1 and CDR2 sequences are SGHAT and FQNNGV. Between the trimmed V and J ends, which lost 6 bases and 6 bases, there was a span of 24 bases. The CDR3 nucleotides are TGTGCCAGCAGTCCCTCGGGGGAGCGGGGTCGGAGTCAGCCCCAGCATTTT. Protein: CASSPSGERGRSQPQHF.

The V gene is TRBV12-3 or TRBV12-4, the J gene TRBJ1-5, with D unclear. CDR3 size: 13 residues. Between the trimmed V and J ends, which lost 5 bases and 4 bases, there was a span of 9 bases. CDR3 coding DNA: TGTGCCAGCAGTCCGGGTCCTAATCAGCCCCAGCATTTT. It encodes CASSPGPNQPQHF.